The 29 T cell receptor beta chains presented below share a single source sample, sequenced in a study of blood T cell repertoires in COVID-19. Libraries were prepared by immunoSEQ multiplex PCR; TCRdb keeps only in-frame clonotypes and omits some of them. The sample lists 65,000 to 90,000 clones, about 91% occurring once. The specimen was peripheral blood. Receptor source: a woman of 80 years or more with acute or convalescent COVID-19.

The chain combines TRBV2 with TRBJ1-2; 7 nucleotides match TRBD1. This CDR3 spans 13 amino acids. Germline CDR1 is SNHLY and CDR2 is FYNNEI. V lost 8 bases and J lost 2; bases outside the gene matches: 5. CDR3 nucleotides: TGTGCCAGCCGGGACAGAGCGAACTATGGCTACACCTTC. Translated: CASRDRANYGYTF. Combining the CDR3 with reference TRBV2 and TRBJ1-2 gives the whole variable domain EPEVTQTPSHQVTQMGQEVILRCVPISNHLYFYWYRQILGQKVEFLVSFYNNEISEKSEIFDDQFSVERPDGSNFTLKIRSTKLEDSAMYFCASRDRANYGYTFGSGTRLTVV.

The chain is built from TRBV5-1 and TRBJ1-5, with D possibly being TRBD1 (5 bases). Trimming took off 3 bases at V and 3 bases at J, with 13 bases between the two ends. CDR1 and CDR2 (germline): SGHRS, YFSETQ. The CDR3 spans 15 residues. The CDR3 DNA sequence: TGCGCCAGCAGCTGGGGGGACGGGAACAATCAGCCCCAGCATTTT. This encodes CASSWGDGNNQPQHF.

The rearrangement uses TRBV2 and TRBJ1-4; weak D call: TRBD1 (5 bases). Germline V lookup: CDR1 SNHLY, CDR2 FYNNEI. The V end lost 5 bases, the J end lost 4 bases, and 11 bases lay between the germline ends. The CDR3 covers 14 residues. The CDR3 sequence: CASSQGLGNEKLFF. CDR3 nucleotide sequence: TGTGCCAGCAGTCAGGGATTGGGTAATGAAAAACTGTTTTTT.

This clone occurred once. V is TRBV19 and J is TRBJ1-2; 8 positions agree with TRBD1. The CDR3 sequence is 14 residues long. Trimming at V came to 6 bases and at J to 5 bases, leaving 8 bases not matched to a gene. Germline V CDR1 and CDR2: LNHDA, SQIVND (reference sequence). The CDR3 sequence is CASRPATGEYGYTF. CDR3 DNA sequence: TGTGCCAGTAGACCCGCGACAGGGGAGTATGGCTACACCTTC. The full variable domain, completed using reference TRBV19 and TRBJ1-2, is DGGITQSPKYLFRKEGQNVTLSCEQNLNHDAMYWYRQDPGQGLRLIYYSQIVNDFQKGDIAEGYSVSREKKESFPLTVTSAQKNPTAFYLCASRPATGEYGYTFGSGTRLTVV.

This sequence joins TRBV11-2 and TRBJ1-1; 7 nucleotides align to TRBD1. The CDR3 has 15 amino acids. With V trimmed by 2 bases and J by 1 base, 4 bases remained unmatched. Germline CDR1 and CDR2: SGHAT and FQNNGV. CDR3 DNA: TGTGCCAGCAGCTTACCAGGGGGAAGGAACACTGAAGCTTTCTTT. It encodes CASSLPGGRNTEAFF.

This chain connects TRBV9 to TRBJ2-5; no firm D call. The CDR3 length is 13 residues. Trimming cost V 2 bases and J 4 bases, with 9 bases left between them. Germline V lookup: CDR1 SGDLS, CDR2 YYNGEE. CDR3 nucleotides: TGTGCCAGCAGCGTTGAGGATTTAGAGACCCAGTACTTC. This sequence encodes CASSVEDLETQYF.

The chain is built from TRBV27 and TRBJ2-3; tentatively, D is TRBD1 (8 bases). The CDR3 loop spans 15 amino acids. Trimming stripped 2 bases from V and 2 bases from J, with 11 bases between. Germline V gene data show CDR1 as MNHEY and CDR2 as SMNVEV (reference sequence). CDR3 sequence: CASSLTGGDTDTQYF. The CDR3 DNA reads as TGTGCCAGCAGTTTAACAGGGGGGGACACAGATACGCAGTATTTT.

The rearrangement joins TRBV10-3 to TRBJ2-4, with 9 bases lining up with TRBD1. Germline V gives CDR1 ENHRY, CDR2 SYGVKD. This CDR3 contains 15 residues. The ends lost 3 bases at V and 8 bases at J; junction bases unmatched: 8. CDR3 loop: CAISDTGQGRDIQYF. CDR3 DNA sequence: TGTGCCATCAGTGACACGGGACAGGGCAGGGACATTCAGTACTTC.

The chain uses TRBV7-8 and TRBJ1-5; weak D call: TRBD1 (5 bases). In germline, CDR1 is SGHVS, CDR2 FQNEAQ. Trimming shortened V by 5 bases and J by 5 bases, and 16 bases separated the two germline ends. This CDR3 has 15 residues. The CDR3 bases are TGTGCCAGCAGCACACAGCGGGGCTTGGATCAGCCCCAGCATTTT. This codes for CASSTQRGLDQPQHF.

The chain carries TRBV5-1 and TRBJ1-2; D not resolved. CDR1 is SGHRS, CDR2 YFSETQ, per germline. V was trimmed by 4 bases and J by 1 base, leaving 17 bases between them. The CDR3 has 16 amino acids. The CDR3 DNA reads TGCGCCAGCAGCCCAGAGACTAGTCGAATTAACTATGGCTACACCTTC. Translation: CASSPETSRINYGYTF.

The rearrangement links TRBV2 to TRBJ1-5; TRBD1 matches 12 bases. There are 14 residues in the CDR3. CDR1 and CDR2 (germline): SNHLY, FYNNEI. Trimming cost V 7 bases and J 4 bases; bases outside gene matches: 2. CDR3 region: CASKGQGANQPQHF. CDR3 coding DNA: TGTGCCAGCAAGGGACAGGGGGCAAATCAGCCCCAGCATTTT.

This chain connects TRBV5-1 to TRBJ1-2, with 10 bases lining up with TRBD1. The trim removed 4 bases at V and 5 bases at J, leaving 5 bases unmatched. Germline CDR1 and CDR2: SGHRS and YFSETQ. The CDR3 is 14 residues long. The DNA for the CDR3 is TGCGCCAGCAGCCCTCGACAGGGGGCTTATGGCTACACCTTC. Translating gives CASSPRQGAYGYTF.

Remarks on this clone: Other DNA variants within this sample encode the same CDR3. This chain joins TRBV5-1 and TRBJ2-1; D may be TRBD2 (6 bases). The V gene lost 6 bases and the J gene lost 2 bases, with 12 bases spanning the gap. The CDR3 covers 14 residues. Germline V gene lookup returns CDR1 SGHRS and CDR2 YFSETQ. CDR3 in amino acids: CASKSGGTYNEQFF. CDR3 coding DNA: TGCGCCAGCAAGTCCGGGGGTACCTACAATGAGCAGTTCTTC.

The CDR3 DNA reads TGTGCCAGCAGTGTCCAGACGAACACCGGGGAGCTGTTTTTT. Translation gives CASSVQTNTGELFF. The genes are TRBV6-4 and TRBJ2-2; no reliable D call. Germline loops: CDR1 MRHNA, CDR2 SNTAGT. V was clipped by 4 bases and J by 0 bases, with 6 bases between them. The CDR3 loop spans 14 amino acids.

This clone was detected only once. The sample holds other DNA sequences that translate to the same CDR3. The chain joins TRBV5-1 to TRBJ2-7; weak D call: TRBD2 (5 bases). This CDR3 has 14 amino acids. V was clipped by 4 bases and J by 3 bases, with 14 bases between them. Germline CDR1 and CDR2: SGHRS and YFSETQ. The CDR3, as DNA: TGCGCCAGCAGCCTCGGATCCAGCGGCTACGAGCAGTACTTC. Its protein product is CASSLGSSGYEQYF.

This chain links TRBV27 with TRBJ1-2, with TRBD1 as a possible D gene (6 bases). Germline assignment: CDR1 MNHEY and CDR2 SMNVEV (reference sequence). The CDR3 extends over 14 amino acids. V was clipped by 2 bases and J by 7 bases, with 14 bases between them. The CDR3 nucleotides read TGTGCCAGCAGTTTAGGGGGGGGGCGCATTGGCTACACCTTC. This codes for CASSLGGGRIGYTF.

V is TRBV14 and J is TRBJ1-6; D not resolved. The CDR3 is 16 amino acids. Germline loops: CDR1 SGHDN, CDR2 FVKESK. Trimming removed 1 base at V and 10 bases at J, with 17 bases between. The CDR3 reads CASSQVGSGLRSPLHF. Here the CDR3 DNA reads TGTGCCAGCAGCCAAGTGGGGTCGGGGTTGAGGTCACCCCTCCACTTT.

The V gene is TRBV5-1, the J gene TRBJ1-1; maybe TRBD1 (6 bases). Germline CDR1 SGHRS, CDR2 YFSETQ. The V end lost 4 bases, the J end lost 3 bases, and 19 bases lay between the germline ends. The CDR3 has 16 residues. The CDR3 loop is CASSPQVGGQHTEAFF. CDR3 DNA sequence: TGCGCCAGCAGCCCGCAGGTTGGAGGACAGCACACTGAAGCTTTCTTT.

The chain joins TRBV9 to TRBJ1-2; D uncertain. The CDR3 consists of 15 residues. The germline V gene encodes CDR1 SGDLS and CDR2 YYNGEE. The V and J ends lost 0 bases and 8 bases respectively, with 17 bases between them. CDR3 residues: CASSVAPQAPGGYTF. Here the CDR3 DNA reads TGTGCCAGCAGCGTAGCTCCCCAGGCCCCAGGAGGCTACACCTTC. Variable domain in full (rest from reference TRBV9 and TRBJ1-2): DSGVTQTPKHLITATGQRVTLRCSPRSGDLSVYWYQQSLDQGLQFLIQYYNGEERAKGNILERFSAQQFPDLHSELNLSSLELGDSALYFCASSVAPQAPGGYTFGSGTRLTVV.

The CDR3 region is CASSLGGQGHYGYTF. The CDR3 DNA sequence: TGCGCCAGCAGCTTGGGAGGACAGGGGCACTATGGCTACACCTTC. The chain joins TRBV5-1 to TRBJ1-2, with 9 positions matching TRBD1. Germline CDR1 reads SGHRS; CDR2 reads YFSETQ. There are 15 residues in the CDR3. V lost 0 bases to trimming and J lost 3 bases; unmatched junction nucleotides: 3.

The J gene is TRBJ1-4, the V gene TRBV19; tentative D call: TRBD1 (5 bases). Germline assignment: CDR1 LNHDA and CDR2 SQIVND (reference sequence). The CDR3 contains 15 residues. V dropped 4 bases and J dropped 6 bases, with 15 bases sitting between them. The CDR3 bases are TGTGCCAGTAGTAGTTCGAGGGCGGGGGATGAAAAACTGTTTTTT. Its translation is CASSSSRAGDEKLFF.

This rearrangement joins TRBV19 to TRBJ1-3; tentative D call: TRBD1 (6 bases). Trimming stripped 3 bases from V and 1 base from J, with 13 bases between. Germline V gene sequence: CDR1 LNHDA, CDR2 SQIVND (reference sequence). The CDR3 covers 16 residues. CDR3 bases: TGTGCCAGTAGTATCCACAGGGCCCTTTCTGGAAACACCATATATTTT. Protein: CASSIHRALSGNTIYF. The variable domain in full, with the rest retrieved from reference TRBV19 and TRBJ1-3, is DGGITQSPKYLFRKEGQNVTLSCEQNLNHDAMYWYRQDPGQGLRLIYYSQIVNDFQKGDIAEGYSVSREKKESFPLTVTSAQKNPTAFYLCASSIHRALSGNTIYFGEGSWLTVV.

DNA for the CDR3: TGTGCCAGCAGTTCGCCGACCGGGGGGTTCCTGAGCACCATATATTTT. This translates into CASSSPTGGFLSTIYF. V is TRBV28 and J is TRBJ1-3; perhaps TRBD1 as D (5 bases). V lost 4 bases, J lost 9 bases, and 22 bases lay in between. CDR3 length: 16 amino acids. Germline assignment: CDR1 MDHEN and CDR2 SYDVKM.

V usage is TRBV27 and J usage is TRBJ1-2, with 11 bases aligning to TRBD1. The trim removed 6 bases at V and 4 bases at J, leaving 7 bases unmatched. Germline loops: CDR1 MNHEY, CDR2 SMNVEV (reference sequence). The CDR3 spans 15 residues. In DNA form, the CDR3 reads TGTGCCAGCAGGAAGGGGACAGGGGGATCCTATGGCTACACCTTC. It encodes CASRKGTGGSYGYTF.

The V and J genes are TRBV5-8 and TRBJ1-2, with D tentatively TRBD1 (6 bases). CDR3 length: 15 residues. Trimming left V 0 bases short and J 2 bases short, with 11 bases between. In germline, CDR1 is SGHTS, CDR2 YDEGEE. The CDR3: CASSLVRGWNYGYTF. Written as DNA, the CDR3 is TGTGCCAGCAGCTTGGTCAGGGGTTGGAACTATGGCTACACCTTC.

The chain has TRBV6-5 and TRBJ2-7; 8 bases map to TRBD1. The CDR3 spans 15 residues. The trim removed 2 bases at V and 3 bases at J, leaving 6 bases unmatched. Germline CDR1 MNHEY, CDR2 SVGAGI. The CDR3 spells CASSYTRDRSYEQYF. CDR3 sequence (DNA): TGTGCCAGCAGTTACACCCGGGACAGGAGCTACGAGCAGTACTTC.

CDR3 amino acids: CASSVGTYPGNEQYF. The DNA of the CDR3 is TGTGCCAGCAGCGTAGGTACCTACCCCGGGAACGAGCAGTACTTC. This chain uses TRBV9 with TRBJ2-7, with a tentative D call TRBD2 (5 bases). Trimming took off 0 bases at V and 5 bases at J, with 15 bases between the two ends. CDR3 length: 15 amino acids. CDR1 is SGDLS and CDR2 is YYNGEE in the germline V gene.

V gene TRBV12-3 or TRBV12-4 combines with J gene TRBJ1-1, with a weak D call TRBD1 (5 bases). Trimming cost V 5 bases and J 11 bases, with 15 bases left between them. The CDR3 consists of 12 residues. The CDR3 spells CASSPRVNEAFF. The CDR3 bases are TGTGCCAGCAGTCCCAGGGTAAACGAGGCTTTCTTT.

The CDR3 bases are TGTGCCAGCAGCTTAGTTCGTGCCGGGGAGCTGTTTTTT. It yields the protein CASSLVRAGELFF. This chain joins TRBV11-3 and TRBJ2-2; D is undetermined. Germline V gene sequence: CDR1 SGHNT, CDR2 YENEEA. The CDR3 has 13 residues. Trimming cost V 1 base and J 6 bases, with 6 bases left between them.